The clone carrying this T cell receptor (beta chain) was picked up a small number of times. Its target is not known. Ipilimumab CTLA-4 blockade and focal radiation were given to patients with chemo-refractory metastatic non-small-cell lung cancer. Profiled with immunoSEQ multiplex PCR; TCRdb holds only in-frame clones, not every one. The data contain 40,000 to 50,000 clones, roughly 80% of them singletons. The data belong to a study of radiotherapy plus CTLA-4 blockade in lung cancer. Whole-study context: An objective response was seen in about 18% of patients, and disease control in roughly 28%.

From germline, CDR1 is LNHDA and CDR2 SQIVND (reference sequence). Germline trimming cut 9 bases from V and 5 bases from J; bases unmatched to any gene: 10. The CDR3 is made up of 13 amino acids. General observations from the study: How blood T cell clones changed early, along with interferon-beta, reportedly forecast response best. Radiotherapy plus ipilimumab was followed by expansion in blood of tumor-derived TCR clones.

This material consisted of peripheral blood, taken from a patient treated with radiotherapy plus ipilimumab. V usage is TRBV19 and J usage is TRBJ2-7, with 7 bases lining up with TRBD2. This TCR came from a human donor with non-small cell lung cancer who had stable disease on radiotherapy plus ipilimumab. In DNA form, the CDR3 reads TGTGCCAGCACCACCGGGGGGAAGCACGAGCAGTACTTC. Translating gives CASTTGGKHEQYF.